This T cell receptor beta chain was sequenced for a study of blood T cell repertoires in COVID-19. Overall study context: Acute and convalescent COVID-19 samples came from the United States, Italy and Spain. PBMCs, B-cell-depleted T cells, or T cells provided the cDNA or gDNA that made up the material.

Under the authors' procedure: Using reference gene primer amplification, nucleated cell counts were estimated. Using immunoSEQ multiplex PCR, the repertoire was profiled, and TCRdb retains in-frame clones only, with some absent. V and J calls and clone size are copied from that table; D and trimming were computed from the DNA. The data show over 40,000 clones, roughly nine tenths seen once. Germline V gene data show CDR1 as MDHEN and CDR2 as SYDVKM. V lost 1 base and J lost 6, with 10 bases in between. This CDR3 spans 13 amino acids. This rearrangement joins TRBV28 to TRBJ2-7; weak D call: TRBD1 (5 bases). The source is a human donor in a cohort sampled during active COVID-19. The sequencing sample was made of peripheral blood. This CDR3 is CASSLSQGGEQYF. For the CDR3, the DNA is TGTGCCAGCAGTTTATCGCAGGGCGGCGAGCAGTACTTC.